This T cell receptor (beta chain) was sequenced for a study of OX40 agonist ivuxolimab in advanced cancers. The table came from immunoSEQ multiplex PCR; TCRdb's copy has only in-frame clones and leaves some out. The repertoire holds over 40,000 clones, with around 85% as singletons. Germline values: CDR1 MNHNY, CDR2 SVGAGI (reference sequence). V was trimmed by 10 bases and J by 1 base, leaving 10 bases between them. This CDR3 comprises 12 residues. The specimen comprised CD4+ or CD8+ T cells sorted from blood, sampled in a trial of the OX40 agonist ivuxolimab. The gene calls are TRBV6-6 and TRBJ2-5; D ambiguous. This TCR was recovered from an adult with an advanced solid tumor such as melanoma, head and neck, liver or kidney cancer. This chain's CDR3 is CATRAPQETQYF. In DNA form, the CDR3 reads TGTGCCACAAGAGCCCCCCAAGAGACCCAGTACTTC.